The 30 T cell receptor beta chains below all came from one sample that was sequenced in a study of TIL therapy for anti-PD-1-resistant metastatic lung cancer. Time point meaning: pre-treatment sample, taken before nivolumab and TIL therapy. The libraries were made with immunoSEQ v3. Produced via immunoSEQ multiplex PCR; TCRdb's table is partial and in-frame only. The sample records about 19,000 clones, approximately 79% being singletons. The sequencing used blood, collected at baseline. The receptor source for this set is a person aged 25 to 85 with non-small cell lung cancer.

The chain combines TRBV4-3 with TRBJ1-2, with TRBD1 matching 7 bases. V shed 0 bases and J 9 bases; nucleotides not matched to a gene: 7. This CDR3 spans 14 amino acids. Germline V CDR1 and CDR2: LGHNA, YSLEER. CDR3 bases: TGCGCCAGCAGCCAAGATAGAGACAGGGAAAGCTACACCTTC. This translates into CASSQDRDRESYTF.

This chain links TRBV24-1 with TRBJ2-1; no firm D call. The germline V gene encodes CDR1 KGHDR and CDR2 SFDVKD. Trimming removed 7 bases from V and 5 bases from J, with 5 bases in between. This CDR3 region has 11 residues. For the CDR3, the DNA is TGTGCCACCAGCTGGGACAATGAGCAGTTCTTC. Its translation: CATSWDNEQFF.

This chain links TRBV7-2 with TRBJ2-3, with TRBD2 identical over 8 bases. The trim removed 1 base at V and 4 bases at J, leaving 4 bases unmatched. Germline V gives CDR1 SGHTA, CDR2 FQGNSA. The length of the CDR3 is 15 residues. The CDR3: CASSLEAGESDTQYF. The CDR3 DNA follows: TGTGCCAGCAGCTTAGAAGCGGGAGAATCAGATACGCAGTATTTT. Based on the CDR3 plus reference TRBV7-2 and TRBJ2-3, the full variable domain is GAGVSQSPSNKVTEKGKDVELRCDPISGHTALYWYRQSLGQGLEFLIYFQGNSAPDKSGLPSDRFSAERTGGSVSTLTIQRTQQEDSAVYLCASSLEAGESDTQYFGPGTRLTVL.

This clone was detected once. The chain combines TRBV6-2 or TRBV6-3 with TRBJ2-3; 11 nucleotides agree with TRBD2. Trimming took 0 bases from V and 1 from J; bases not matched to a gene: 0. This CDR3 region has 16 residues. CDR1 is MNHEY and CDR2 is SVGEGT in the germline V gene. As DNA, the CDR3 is TGTGCCAGCAGTTACTCGACTAGCGGGGGCACAGATACGCAGTATTTT. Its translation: CASSYSTSGGTDTQYF.

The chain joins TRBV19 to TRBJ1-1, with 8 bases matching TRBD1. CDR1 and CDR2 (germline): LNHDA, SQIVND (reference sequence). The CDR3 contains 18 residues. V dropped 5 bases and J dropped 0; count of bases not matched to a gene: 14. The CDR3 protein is CASSPRPGQAFMNTEAFF. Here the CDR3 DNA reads TGTGCCAGTAGTCCACGTCCGGGACAGGCCTTCATGAACACTGAAGCTTTCTTT. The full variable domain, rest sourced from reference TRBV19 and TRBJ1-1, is DGGITQSPKYLFRKEGQNVTLSCEQNLNHDAMYWYRQDPGQGLRLIYYSQIVNDFQKGDIAEGYSVSREKKESFPLTVTSAQKNPTAFYLCASSPRPGQAFMNTEAFFGQGTRLTVV.

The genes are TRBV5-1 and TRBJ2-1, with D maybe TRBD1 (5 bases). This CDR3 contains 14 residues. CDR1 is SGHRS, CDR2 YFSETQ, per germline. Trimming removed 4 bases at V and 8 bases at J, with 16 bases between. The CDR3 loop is CASSPDTKSYEQFF. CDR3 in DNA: TGCGCCAGCAGCCCGGACACGAAAAGCTATGAGCAGTTCTTC.

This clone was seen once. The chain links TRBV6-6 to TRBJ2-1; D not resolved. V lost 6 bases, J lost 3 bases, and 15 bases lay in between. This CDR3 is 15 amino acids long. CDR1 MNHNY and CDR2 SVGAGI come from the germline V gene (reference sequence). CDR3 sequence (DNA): TGTGCCAGCAGGGGTGGCGACTTTTACTACAATGAGCAGTTCTTC. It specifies CASRGGDFYYNEQFF.

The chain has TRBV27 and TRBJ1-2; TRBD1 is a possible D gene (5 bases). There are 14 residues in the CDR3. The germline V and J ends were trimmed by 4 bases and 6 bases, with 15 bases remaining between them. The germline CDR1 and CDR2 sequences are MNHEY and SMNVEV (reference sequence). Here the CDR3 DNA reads TGTGCCAGCAGTTCCTCCAGGGTGGGGGATGGCTACACCTTC. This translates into CASSSSRVGDGYTF.

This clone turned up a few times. CDR3 sequence: CASSRAGRNTGELFF. CDR3 bases: TGTGCCAGCAGCCGCGCGGGGCGTAACACCGGGGAGCTGTTTTTT. The rearrangement uses TRBV7-2 and TRBJ2-2, with TRBD2 as a possible D gene (6 bases). Germline lookup yields CDR1 SGHTA and CDR2 FQGNSA. V gave up 5 bases and J gave up 2 bases, with 12 bases separating them. The CDR3 contains 15 residues.

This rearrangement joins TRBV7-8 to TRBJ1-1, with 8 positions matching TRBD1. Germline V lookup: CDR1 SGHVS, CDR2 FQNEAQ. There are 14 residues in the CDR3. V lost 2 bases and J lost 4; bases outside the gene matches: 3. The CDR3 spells CASSLLDRGTEAFF. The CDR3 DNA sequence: TGTGCCAGCAGCTTACTCGACAGGGGCACTGAAGCTTTCTTT.

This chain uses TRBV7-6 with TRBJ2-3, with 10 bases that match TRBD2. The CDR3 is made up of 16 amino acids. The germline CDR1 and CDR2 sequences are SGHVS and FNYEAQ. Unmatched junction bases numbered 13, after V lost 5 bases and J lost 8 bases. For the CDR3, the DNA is TGTGCCAGCAGCCCCGCCCTAGCGGGAGAGACTGCTACGCAGTATTTT. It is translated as CASSPALAGETATQYF.

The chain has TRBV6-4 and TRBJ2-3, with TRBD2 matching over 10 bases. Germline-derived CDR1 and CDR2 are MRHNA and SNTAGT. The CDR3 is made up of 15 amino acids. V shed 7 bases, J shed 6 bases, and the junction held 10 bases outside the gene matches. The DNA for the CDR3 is TGTGCCAGCAAATCCAGCACTAGCGGGACTGATACGCAGTATTTT. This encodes CASKSSTSGTDTQYF.

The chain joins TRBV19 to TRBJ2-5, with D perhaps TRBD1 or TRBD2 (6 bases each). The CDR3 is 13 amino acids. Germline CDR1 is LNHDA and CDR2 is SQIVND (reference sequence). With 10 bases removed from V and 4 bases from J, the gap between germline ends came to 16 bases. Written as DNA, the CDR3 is TGTGCCACCAGAGGGACGGGGGCAGAGACCCAGTACTTC. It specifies CATRGTGAETQYF.

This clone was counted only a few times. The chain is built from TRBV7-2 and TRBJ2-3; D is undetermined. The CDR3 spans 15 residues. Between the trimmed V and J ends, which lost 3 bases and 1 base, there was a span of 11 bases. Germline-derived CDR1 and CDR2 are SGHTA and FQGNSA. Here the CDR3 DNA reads TGTGCCAGCAGCTTTAGCTTAATGGGCACAGATACGCAGTATTTT. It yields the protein CASSFSLMGTDTQYF.

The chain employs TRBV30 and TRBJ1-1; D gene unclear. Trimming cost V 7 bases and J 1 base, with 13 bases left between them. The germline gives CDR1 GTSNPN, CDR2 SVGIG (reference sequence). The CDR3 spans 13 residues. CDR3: CAFFRLSNTEAFF. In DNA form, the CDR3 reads TGTGCCTTCTTCCGACTATCGAACACTGAAGCTTTCTTT.

The chain's CDR3 is CASSQQGGETQYF. The CDR3 coding sequence is TGTGCCAGCAGTCAACAGGGGGGAGAGACCCAGTACTTC. The chain joins TRBV25-1 to TRBJ2-5; 8 nucleotides match TRBD1. The CDR3 loop spans 13 amino acids. The germline V gene has CDR1 MGHDK and CDR2 SYGVNS. J was trimmed by 4 bases and V by 5 bases; bases with no gene match: 3.

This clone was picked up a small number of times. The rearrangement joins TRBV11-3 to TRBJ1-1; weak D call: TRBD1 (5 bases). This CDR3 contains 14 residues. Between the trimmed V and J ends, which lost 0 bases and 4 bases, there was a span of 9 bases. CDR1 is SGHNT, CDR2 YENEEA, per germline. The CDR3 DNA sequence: TGTGCCAGCAGCTTAGAAGGAGGGGCCACTGAAGCTTTCTTT. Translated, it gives CASSLEGGATEAFF.

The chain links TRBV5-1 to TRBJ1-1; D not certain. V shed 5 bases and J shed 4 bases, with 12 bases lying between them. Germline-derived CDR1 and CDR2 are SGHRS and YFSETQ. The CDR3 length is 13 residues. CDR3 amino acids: CASRSDLITEAFF. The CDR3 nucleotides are TGCGCCAGCAGGAGTGATTTAATCACTGAAGCTTTCTTT.

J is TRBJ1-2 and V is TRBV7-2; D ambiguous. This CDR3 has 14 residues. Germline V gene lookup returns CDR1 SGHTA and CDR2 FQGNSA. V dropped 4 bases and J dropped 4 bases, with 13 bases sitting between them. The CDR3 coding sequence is TGTGCCAGCAGCTCCAGTTACGGAACCTATGGCTACACCTTC. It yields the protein CASSSSYGTYGYTF.

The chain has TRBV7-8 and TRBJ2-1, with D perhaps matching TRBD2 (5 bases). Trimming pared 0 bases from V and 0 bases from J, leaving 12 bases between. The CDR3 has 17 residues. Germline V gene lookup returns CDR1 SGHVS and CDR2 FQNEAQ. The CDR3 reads CASSLAASGSSYNEQFF. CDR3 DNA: TGTGCCAGCAGCTTAGCCGCCAGCGGAAGCTCCTACAATGAGCAGTTCTTC.

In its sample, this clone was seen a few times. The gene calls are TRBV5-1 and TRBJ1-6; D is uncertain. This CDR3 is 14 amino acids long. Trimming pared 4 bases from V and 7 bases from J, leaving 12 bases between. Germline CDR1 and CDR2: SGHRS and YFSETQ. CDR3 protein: CASSLTGNNSPLHF. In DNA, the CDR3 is TGCGCCAGCAGCCTTACGGGGAACAATTCACCCCTCCACTTT.

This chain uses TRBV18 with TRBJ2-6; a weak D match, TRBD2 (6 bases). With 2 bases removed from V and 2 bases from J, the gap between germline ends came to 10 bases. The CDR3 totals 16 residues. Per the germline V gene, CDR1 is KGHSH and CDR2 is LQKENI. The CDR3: CASSPRGLAGANVLTF. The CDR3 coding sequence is TGTGCCAGCTCACCAAGGGGACTGGCTGGGGCCAACGTCCTGACTTTC.

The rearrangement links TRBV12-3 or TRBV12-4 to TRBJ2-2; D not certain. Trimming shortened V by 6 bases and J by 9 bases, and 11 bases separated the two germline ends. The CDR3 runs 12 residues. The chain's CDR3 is CASSRSLWELFF. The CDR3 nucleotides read TGTGCCAGCAGCCGTAGTCTCTGGGAGCTGTTTTTT.

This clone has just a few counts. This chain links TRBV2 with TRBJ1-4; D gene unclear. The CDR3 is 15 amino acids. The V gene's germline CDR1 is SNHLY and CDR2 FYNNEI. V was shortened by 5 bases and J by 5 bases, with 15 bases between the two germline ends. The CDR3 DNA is TGTGCCAGCAGTTTTCAGGAGCAGAGAAATGAAAAACTGTTTTTT. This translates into CASSFQEQRNEKLFF.

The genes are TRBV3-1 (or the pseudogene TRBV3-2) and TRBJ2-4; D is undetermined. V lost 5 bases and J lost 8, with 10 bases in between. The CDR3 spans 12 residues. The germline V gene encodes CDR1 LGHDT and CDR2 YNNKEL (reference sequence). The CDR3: CASSDPQYIQYF. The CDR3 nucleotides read TGTGCCAGCAGCGATCCCCAGTACATTCAGTACTTC.

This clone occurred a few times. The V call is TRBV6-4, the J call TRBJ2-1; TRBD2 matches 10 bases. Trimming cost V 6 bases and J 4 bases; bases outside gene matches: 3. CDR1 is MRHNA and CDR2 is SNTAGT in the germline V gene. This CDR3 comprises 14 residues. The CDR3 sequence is CASRASGSYNEQFF. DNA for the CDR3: TGTGCCAGCAGGGCTAGCGGGAGTTACAATGAGCAGTTCTTC.

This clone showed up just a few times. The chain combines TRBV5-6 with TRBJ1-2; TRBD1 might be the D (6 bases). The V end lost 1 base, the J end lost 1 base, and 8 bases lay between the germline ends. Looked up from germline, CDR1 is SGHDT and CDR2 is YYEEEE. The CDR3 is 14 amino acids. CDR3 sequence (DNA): TGTGCCAGCAGCTTGACAGGGATTAACTATGGCTACACCTTC. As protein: CASSLTGINYGYTF. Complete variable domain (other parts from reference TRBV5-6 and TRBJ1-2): DAGVTQSPTHLIKTRGQQVTLRCSPKSGHDTVSWYQQALGQGPQFIFQYYEEEERQRGNFPDRFSGHQFPNYSSELNVNALLLGDSALYLCASSLTGINYGYTFGSGTRLTVV.

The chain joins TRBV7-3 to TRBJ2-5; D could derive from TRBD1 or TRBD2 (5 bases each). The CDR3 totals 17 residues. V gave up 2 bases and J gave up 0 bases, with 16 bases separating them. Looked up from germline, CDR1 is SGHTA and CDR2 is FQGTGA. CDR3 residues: CASSLGQGTAHQETQYF. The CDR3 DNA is TGTGCCAGCAGCTTAGGCCAAGGGACGGCCCACCAAGAGACCCAGTACTTC.

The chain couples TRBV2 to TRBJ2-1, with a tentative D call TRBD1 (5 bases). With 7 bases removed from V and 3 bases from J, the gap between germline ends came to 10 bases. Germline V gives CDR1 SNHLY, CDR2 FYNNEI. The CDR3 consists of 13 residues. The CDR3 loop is CASMNRIYNEQFF. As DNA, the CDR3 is TGTGCCAGCATGAACAGGATCTACAATGAGCAGTTCTTC.

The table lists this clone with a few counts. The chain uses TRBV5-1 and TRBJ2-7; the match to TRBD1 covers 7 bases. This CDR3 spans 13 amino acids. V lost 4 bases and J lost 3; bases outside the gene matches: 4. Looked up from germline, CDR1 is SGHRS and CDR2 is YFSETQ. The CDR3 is CASSHGTDYEQYF. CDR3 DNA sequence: TGCGCCAGCAGCCACGGGACAGACTACGAGCAGTACTTC.